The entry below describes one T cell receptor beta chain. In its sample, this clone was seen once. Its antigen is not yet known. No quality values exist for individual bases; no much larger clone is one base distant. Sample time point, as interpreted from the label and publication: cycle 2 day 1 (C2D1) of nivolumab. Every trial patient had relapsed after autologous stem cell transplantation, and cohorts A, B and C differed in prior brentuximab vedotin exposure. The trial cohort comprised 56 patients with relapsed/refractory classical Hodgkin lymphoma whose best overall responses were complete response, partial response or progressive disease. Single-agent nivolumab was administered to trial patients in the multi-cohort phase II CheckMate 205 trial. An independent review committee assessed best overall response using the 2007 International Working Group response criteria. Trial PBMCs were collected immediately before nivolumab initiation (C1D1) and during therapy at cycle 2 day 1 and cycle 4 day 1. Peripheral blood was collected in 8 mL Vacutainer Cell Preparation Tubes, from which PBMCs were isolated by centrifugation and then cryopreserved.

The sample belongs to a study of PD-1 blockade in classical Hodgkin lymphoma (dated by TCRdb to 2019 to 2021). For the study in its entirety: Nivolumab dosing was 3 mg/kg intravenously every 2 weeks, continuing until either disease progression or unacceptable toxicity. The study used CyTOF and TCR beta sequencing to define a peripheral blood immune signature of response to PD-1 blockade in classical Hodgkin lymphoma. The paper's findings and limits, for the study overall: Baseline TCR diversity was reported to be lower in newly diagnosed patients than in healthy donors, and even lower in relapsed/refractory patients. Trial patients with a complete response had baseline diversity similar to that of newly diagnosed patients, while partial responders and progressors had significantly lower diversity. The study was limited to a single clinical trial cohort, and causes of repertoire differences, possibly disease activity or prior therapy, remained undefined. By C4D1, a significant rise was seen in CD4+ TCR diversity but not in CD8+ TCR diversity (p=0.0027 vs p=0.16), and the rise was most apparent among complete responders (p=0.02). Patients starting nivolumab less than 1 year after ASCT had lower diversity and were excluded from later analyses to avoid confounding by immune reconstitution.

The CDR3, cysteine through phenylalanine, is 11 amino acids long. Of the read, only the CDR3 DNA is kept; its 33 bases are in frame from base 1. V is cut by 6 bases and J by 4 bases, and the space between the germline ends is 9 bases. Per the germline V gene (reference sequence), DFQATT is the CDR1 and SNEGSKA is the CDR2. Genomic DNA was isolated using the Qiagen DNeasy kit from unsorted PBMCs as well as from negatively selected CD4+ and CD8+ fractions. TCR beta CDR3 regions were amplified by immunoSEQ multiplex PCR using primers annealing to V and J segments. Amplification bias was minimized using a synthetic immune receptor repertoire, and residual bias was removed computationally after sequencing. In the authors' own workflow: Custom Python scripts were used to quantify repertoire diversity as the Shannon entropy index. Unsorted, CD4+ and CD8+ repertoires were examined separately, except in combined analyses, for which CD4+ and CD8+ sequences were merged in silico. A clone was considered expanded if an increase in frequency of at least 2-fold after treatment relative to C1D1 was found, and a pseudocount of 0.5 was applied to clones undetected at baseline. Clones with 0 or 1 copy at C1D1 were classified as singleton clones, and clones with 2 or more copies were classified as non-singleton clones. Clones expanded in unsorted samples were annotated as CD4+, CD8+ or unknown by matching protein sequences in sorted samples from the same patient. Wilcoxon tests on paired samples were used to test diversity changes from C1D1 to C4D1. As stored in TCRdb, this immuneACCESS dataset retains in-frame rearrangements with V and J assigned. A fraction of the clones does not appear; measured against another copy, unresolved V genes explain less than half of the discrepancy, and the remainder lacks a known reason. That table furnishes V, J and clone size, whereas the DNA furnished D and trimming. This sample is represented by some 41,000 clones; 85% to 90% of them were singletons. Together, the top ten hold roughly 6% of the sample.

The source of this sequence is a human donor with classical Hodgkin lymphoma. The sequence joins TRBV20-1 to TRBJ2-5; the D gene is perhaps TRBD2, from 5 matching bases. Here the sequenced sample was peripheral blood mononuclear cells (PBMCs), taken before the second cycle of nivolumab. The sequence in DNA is TGCAGTGCCGGGAAGACAGAGACCCAGTACTTC. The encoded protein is CSAGKTETQYF.